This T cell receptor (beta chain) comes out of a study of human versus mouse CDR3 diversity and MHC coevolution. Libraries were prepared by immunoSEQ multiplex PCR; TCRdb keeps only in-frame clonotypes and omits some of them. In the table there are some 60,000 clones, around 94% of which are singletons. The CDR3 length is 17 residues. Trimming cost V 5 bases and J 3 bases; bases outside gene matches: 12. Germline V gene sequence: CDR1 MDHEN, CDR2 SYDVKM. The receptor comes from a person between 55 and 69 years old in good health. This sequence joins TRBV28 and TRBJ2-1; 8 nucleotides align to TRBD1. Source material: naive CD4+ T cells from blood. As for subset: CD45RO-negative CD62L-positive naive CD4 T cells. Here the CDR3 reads CASSLDRGALGYNEQFF. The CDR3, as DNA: TGTGCCAGCAGTCTTGACAGGGGCGCCTTGGGCTACAATGAGCAGTTCTTC.